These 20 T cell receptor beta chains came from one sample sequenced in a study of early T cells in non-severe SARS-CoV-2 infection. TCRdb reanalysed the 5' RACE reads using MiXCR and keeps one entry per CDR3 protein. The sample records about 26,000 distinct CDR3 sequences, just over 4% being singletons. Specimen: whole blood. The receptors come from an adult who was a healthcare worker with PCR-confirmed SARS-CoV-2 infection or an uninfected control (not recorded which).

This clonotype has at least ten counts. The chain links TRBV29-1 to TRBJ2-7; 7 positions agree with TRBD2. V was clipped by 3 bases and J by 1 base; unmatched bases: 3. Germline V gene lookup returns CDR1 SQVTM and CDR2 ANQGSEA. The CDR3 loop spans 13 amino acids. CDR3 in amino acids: CSVDEGGSYEQYF. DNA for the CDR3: TGCAGCGTTGATGAGGGAGGGTCCTACGAGCAGTACTTC.

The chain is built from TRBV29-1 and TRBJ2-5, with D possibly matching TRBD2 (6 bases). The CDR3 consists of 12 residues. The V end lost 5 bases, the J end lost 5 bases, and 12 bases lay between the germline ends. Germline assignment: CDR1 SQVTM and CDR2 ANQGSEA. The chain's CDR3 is CSVSSSVETQYF. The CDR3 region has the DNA TGCAGCGTTTCTTCTAGCGTGGAGACCCAGTACTTC.

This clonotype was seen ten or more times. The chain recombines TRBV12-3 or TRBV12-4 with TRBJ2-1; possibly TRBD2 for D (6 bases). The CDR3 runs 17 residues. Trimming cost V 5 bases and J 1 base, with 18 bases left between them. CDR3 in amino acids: CASSDGTGFSSYNEQFF. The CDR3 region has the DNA TGTGCCAGCAGTGACGGGACTGGATTTTCATCCTACAATGAGCAGTTCTTC.

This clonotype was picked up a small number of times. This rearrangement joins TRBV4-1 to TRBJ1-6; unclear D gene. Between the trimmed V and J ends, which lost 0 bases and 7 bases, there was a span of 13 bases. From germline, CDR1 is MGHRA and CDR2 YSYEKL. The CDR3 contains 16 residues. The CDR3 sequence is CASSQDPPAHNSPLHF. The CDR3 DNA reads TGCGCCAGCAGCCAAGATCCCCCAGCGCACAATTCACCCCTCCACTTT.

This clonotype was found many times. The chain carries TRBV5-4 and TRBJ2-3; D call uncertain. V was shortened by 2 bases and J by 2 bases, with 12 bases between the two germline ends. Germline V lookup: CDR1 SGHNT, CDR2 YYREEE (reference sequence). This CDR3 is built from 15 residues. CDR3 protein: CASSLGRNPTDTQYF. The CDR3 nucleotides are TGTGCCAGCAGCTTAGGACGGAATCCCACAGATACGCAGTATTTT.

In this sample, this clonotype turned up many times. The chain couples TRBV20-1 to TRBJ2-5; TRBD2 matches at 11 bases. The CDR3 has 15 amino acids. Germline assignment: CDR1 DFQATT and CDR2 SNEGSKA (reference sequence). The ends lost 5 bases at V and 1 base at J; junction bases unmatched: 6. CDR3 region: CSASPGTSGQETQYF. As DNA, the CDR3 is TGCAGTGCTTCCCCCGGGACTAGCGGCCAAGAGACCCAGTACTTC.

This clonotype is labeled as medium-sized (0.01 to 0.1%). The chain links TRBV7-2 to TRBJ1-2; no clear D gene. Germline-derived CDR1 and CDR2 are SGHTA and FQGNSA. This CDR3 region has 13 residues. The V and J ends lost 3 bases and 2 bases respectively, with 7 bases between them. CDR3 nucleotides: TGTGCCAGCAGCTTCAAACAGAACTATGGCTACACCTTC. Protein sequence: CASSFKQNYGYTF.

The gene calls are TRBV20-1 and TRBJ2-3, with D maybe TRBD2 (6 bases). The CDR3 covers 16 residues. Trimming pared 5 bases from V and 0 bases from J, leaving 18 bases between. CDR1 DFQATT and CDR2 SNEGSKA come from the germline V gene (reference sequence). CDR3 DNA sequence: TGCAGTGCTGGCTACTTCGCGGGGTCTAGCACAGATACGCAGTATTTT. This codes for CSAGYFAGSSTDTQYF.

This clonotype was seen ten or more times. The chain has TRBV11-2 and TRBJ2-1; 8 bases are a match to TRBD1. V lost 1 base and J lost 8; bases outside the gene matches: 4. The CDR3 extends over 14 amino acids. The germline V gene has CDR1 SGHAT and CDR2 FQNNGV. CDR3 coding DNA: TGTGCCAGCAGCTTAGGGACAGGGATACATGAGCAGTTCTTC. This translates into CASSLGTGIHEQFF.

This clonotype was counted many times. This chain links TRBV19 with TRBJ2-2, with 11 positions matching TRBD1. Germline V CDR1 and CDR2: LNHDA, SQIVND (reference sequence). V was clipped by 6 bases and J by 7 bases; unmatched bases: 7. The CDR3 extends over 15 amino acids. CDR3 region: CASRQDRGRFGELFF. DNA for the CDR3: TGTGCCAGTAGACAGGACAGGGGGCGCTTCGGGGAGCTGTTTTTT.

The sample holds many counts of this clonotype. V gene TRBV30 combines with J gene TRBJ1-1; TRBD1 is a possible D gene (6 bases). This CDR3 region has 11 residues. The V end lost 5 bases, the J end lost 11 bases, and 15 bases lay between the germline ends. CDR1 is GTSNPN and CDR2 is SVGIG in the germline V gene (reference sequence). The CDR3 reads CAWDDSGEAFF. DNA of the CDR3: TGTGCCTGGGACGACTCAGGGGAGGCTTTCTTT.

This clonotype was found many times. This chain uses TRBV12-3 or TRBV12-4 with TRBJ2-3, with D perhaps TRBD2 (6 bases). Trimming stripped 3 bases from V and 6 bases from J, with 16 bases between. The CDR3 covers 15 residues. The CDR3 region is CASSLSGSSADTQYF. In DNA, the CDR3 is TGTGCCAGCAGTTTGAGCGGGTCCAGTGCTGATACGCAGTATTTT.

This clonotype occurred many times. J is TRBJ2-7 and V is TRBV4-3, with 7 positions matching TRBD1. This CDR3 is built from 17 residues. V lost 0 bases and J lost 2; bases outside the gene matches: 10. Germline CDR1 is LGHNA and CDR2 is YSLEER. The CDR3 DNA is TGCGCCAGCAGCCAAGAGCCACAGGGGTTTCAGACCTACGAGCAGTACTTC. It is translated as CASSQEPQGFQTYEQYF.

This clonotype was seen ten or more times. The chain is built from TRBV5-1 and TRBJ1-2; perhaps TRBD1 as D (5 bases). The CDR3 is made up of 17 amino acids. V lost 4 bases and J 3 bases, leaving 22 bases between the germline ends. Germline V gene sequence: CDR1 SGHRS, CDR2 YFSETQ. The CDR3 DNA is TGCGCCAGCAGCCTGGGGCTTCCAGAATTCTTCCACTATGGCTACACCTTC. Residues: CASSLGLPEFFHYGYTF.

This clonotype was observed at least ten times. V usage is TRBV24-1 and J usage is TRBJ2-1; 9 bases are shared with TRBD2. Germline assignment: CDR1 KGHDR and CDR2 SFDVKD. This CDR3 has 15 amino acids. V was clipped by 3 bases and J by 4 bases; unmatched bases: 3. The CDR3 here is CATSDRTSDYNEQFF. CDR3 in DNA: TGTGCCACCAGTGATCGGACTAGCGATTACAATGAGCAGTTCTTC.

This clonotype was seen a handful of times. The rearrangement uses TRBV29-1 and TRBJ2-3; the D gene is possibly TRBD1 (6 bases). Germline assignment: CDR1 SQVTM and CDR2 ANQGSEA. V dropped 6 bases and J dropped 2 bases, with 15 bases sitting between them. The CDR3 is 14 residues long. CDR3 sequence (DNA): TGCAGCGTCGCCGGGACACCGTCCACAGATACGCAGTATTTT. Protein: CSVAGTPSTDTQYF.

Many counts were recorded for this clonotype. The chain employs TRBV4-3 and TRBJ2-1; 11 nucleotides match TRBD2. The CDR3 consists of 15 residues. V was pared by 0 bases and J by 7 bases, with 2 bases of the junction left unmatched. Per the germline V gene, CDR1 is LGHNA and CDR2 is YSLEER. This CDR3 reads CASSQDSGGVNEQFF. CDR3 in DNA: TGCGCCAGCAGCCAAGATAGCGGGGGGGTGAATGAGCAGTTCTTC.

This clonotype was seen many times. CDR3 residues: CATSREGFPHNEQFF. Here the CDR3 DNA reads TGTGCCACCAGCAGAGAAGGATTCCCCCACAATGAGCAGTTCTTC. V usage is TRBV15 and J usage is TRBJ2-1; D is unclear. Trimming pared 0 bases from V and 5 bases from J, leaving 11 bases between. The germline V gene encodes CDR1 LNHNV and CDR2 YYDKDF (reference sequence). The CDR3 totals 15 residues.

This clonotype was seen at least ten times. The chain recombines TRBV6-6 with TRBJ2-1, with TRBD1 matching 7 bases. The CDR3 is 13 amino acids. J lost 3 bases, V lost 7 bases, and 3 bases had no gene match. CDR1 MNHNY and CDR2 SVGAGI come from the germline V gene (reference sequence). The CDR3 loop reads CASTRDSYNEQFF. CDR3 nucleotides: TGTGCCAGCACTCGGGACAGCTACAATGAGCAGTTCTTC.

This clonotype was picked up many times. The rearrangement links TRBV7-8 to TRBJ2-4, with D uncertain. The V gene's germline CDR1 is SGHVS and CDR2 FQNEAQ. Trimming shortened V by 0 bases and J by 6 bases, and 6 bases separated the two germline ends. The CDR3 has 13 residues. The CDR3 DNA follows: TGTGCCAGCAGCTTAGCTCTGGGAAACATTCAGTACTTC. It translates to CASSLALGNIQYF. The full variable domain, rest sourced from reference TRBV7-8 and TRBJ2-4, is GAGVSQSPRYKVAKRGQDVALRCDPISGHVSLFWYQQALGQGPEFLTYFQNEAQLDKSGLPSDRFFAERPEGSVSTLKIQRTQQEDSAVYLCASSLALGNIQYFGAGTRLSVL.